Below, one T cell receptor (beta chain) is given with its context. The data were obtained in a study of blood T cell repertoires in COVID-19. About the research overall: The cDNA or gDNA used as material had been derived from T cells, B-cell-depleted T cells, or PBMCs.

CDR1 and CDR2 (germline): SGHAT, FQNNGV. This CDR3 has 14 residues. The J segment lost 6 bases and the V segment lost 5 bases, leaving 6 bases of the junction unmatched. Original data processing: The authors estimated nucleated cell counts from reference gene primer amplification. Profiled with immunoSEQ multiplex PCR; TCRdb holds only in-frame clones, not every one. Clone size and V and J calls were adopted from that table, with D and trimming inferred from the DNA. The table records roughly 51,000 clones, about nine tenths of them present only once. The receptor's source is a man between 65 and 85 years old with acute or convalescent COVID-19. This chain uses TRBV11-2 with TRBJ1-2; 10 bases line up with TRBD1. The material sequenced was peripheral blood. In nucleotides, the CDR3 is TGTGCCAGCAGCAAACCCGGGACAGGGGATGGCTACACCTTC. Its translation: CASSKPGTGDGYTF.